This T cell receptor (beta chain) is drawn from a study of T cells in Graves' hyperthyroidism and ophthalmopathy. Authors of the study amplified TCR beta CDR3 regions from RNA transcripts. The HTBI set primed first-round TCR CDR3 RT-PCR. Via MiXCR, TCRdb re-called the multiplex PCR reads, giving one row per CDR3 protein. The sample has roughly 510,000 distinct CDR3 sequences, 20% seen once; the top ten hold approximately 26%. Study observations and caveats: Most expanded thyroid clonotypes above 0.001 also appeared in blood. Separation of ophthalmopathy from stable hyperthyroidism was achieved by a 13 V-J model.

The diagnostic basis comprised clinical symptoms, serum thyroxine and TRAb, thyroid ultrasound and orbital computed tomography. In this sample, this clonotype turned up a few times. The antigen is undetermined. Germline-derived CDR1 and CDR2 are SEHNR and FQNEAQ (reference sequence). V gave up 3 bases and J gave up 3 bases, with 8 bases separating them. The CDR3 consists of 13 residues. This chain uses TRBV7-9 with TRBJ2-5; D not resolved. The receptor comes from a man between 18 and 29 years old with Graves' hyperthyroidism. Sequenced sample: blood. The CDR3 nucleotides are TGTGCCAGCAGCTTCCAGGAAGAAGAGACCCAGTACTTC. As protein: CASSFQEEETQYF.